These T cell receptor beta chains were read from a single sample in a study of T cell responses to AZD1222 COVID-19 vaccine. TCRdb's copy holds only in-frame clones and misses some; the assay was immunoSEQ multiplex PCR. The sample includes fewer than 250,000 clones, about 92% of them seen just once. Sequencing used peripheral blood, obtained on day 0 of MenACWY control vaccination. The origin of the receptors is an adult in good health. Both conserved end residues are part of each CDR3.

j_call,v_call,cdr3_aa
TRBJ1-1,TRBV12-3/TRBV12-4,CASSFPGDTEAFF
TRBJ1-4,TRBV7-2,CASSPSGTANEKLFF
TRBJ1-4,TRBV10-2,CASSERSRIEKLFF
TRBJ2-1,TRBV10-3,CAISDPTGGRYNEQFF
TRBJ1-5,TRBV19,CASTFMGGNQPQHF
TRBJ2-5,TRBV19,CASSDRGETQYF
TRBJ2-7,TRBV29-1,CSVVQGPTYEQYF
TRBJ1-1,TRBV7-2,CASGGRQGTEAFF
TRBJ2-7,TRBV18,CASSVRRGDTDEQYF
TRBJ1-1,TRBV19,CASREFPGETEAFF
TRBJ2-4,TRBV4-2,CASSHERSSGQLAKNIQYF
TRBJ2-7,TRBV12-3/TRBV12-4,CASSRGKGYEQYF
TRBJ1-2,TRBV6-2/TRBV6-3,CASSPSLGQGTNYGYTF
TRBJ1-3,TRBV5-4,CASSLPPSSPGNTIYF
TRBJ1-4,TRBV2,CASALEKLFF
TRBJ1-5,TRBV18,CASSPGQGASNQPQHF
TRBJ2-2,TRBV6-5,CASSQTSGHTGELFF
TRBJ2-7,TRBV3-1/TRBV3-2,CASCNWDTYEQYF
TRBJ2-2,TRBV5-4,CASSPDRTNTGELFF